This TCR beta chain was found in a study of CD8 T cells in ankylosing spondylitis. Study results and limitations: A motif of several highly homologous TCR beta variants was seen as apparently characteristic of ankylosing spondylitis blood. Clones that were linked to disease were CD8+ and were relatively rare in peripheral blood.

This clonotype has only a few counts. What it recognizes is unknown. Construction of TCR beta libraries was performed using quantitative 5'-RACE with molecular barcodes. TCRdb recomputed calls from the 5' RACE reads with MiXCR, one row per CDR3 protein. Of 200,000 to 300,000 distinct CDR3 sequences in the sample, 7.5% to 9% were seen once. The CDR3 contains 15 residues. V trimming: 4 bases; J trimming: 8 bases; junction bases outside the gene matches: 5. Germline values: CDR1 SGHTA, CDR2 FQGNSA. Sequences were obtained from blood, either unsorted or a sorted T cell fraction (not recorded which). The gene calls are TRBV7-2 and TRBJ2-1; 13 positions match TRBD2. The TCR was taken from a male donor with ankylosing spondylitis or in good health (not recorded which). The CDR3 region has the DNA TGTGCCAGCAGCTACGGGACTAGCGGGAACCATGAGCAGTTCTTC. This encodes CASSYGTSGNHEQFF.